The 32 T cell receptor beta chains below all came from one sample that was sequenced in a study of technical replicates of blood from a few donors. Data came from immunoSEQ multiplex PCR; TCRdb stores just in-frame clones and leaves some out. The sample includes fewer than 90,000 clones, approximately 97% of them seen just once. Sequenced input: T cells isolated from PBMCs. These receptors came from a human donor in good health.

The J gene is TRBJ2-1, the V gene TRBV10-1; 14 bases fit TRBD2. The V and J ends lost 3 bases and 7 bases, in that order; junction bases with no gene match: 2. The CDR3 length is 15 residues. The germline CDR1 and CDR2 sequences are WNHNN and SYGVQD (reference sequence). In DNA, the CDR3 is TGCGCCAGCAGTGATAGGACTAGCGGGAGGAATGAGCAGTTCTTC. It translates to CASSDRTSGRNEQFF.

The rearrangement joins TRBV7-6 to TRBJ2-7; possible D gene TRBD2, 6 bases. CDR1 and CDR2 from the germline V gene are SGHVS and FNYEAQ. Trimming cost V 5 bases and J 4 bases, with 21 bases left between them. There are 16 residues in the CDR3. The CDR3 coding sequence is TGTGCCAGCAGCCCAGGAGACTCGGGACTCACATACGAGCAGTACTTC. It specifies CASSPGDSGLTYEQYF.

The chain carries TRBV11-1 and TRBJ2-7; weak D call: TRBD1 (6 bases). Germline assignment: CDR1 SGHAT and CDR2 FQDESV (reference sequence). Trimming stripped 0 bases from V and 9 bases from J, with 12 bases between. The CDR3 totals 13 residues. The CDR3 DNA sequence: TGTGCCAGCAGCTTAGCAGGGGGAAGTGTGCAGTACTTC. Its translation: CASSLAGGSVQYF.

This clone came up a few times. The chain uses TRBV2 and TRBJ2-6; tentative D call: TRBD1 (5 bases). Trimming removed 4 bases at V and 0 bases at J, with 10 bases between. The CDR3 has 16 amino acids. The germline V gene has CDR1 SNHLY and CDR2 FYNNEI. DNA of the CDR3: TGTGCCAGCAGTGCAGGGCCGATCTCTGGGGCCAACGTCCTGACTTTC. It specifies CASSAGPISGANVLTF.

The chain employs TRBV27 and TRBJ1-5, with D maybe TRBD1 (5 bases). Germline values: CDR1 MNHEY, CDR2 SMNVEV (reference sequence). Between the trimmed V and J ends, which lost 8 bases and 5 bases, there was a span of 22 bases. The CDR3 length is 16 residues. Here the CDR3 reads CASAPRKVGRDQPQHF. The CDR3 nucleotides are TGTGCCAGCGCCCCGAGAAAGGTAGGCAGGGATCAGCCCCAGCATTTT.

The rearrangement links TRBV6-1 to TRBJ2-7, with 14 bases lining up with TRBD2. Losses at the gene ends were 2 bases for V and 9 bases for J; bases not matched to a gene: 6. Germline lookup yields CDR1 MNHNS and CDR2 SASEGT. The CDR3 is 15 residues long. The CDR3 DNA reads as TGTGCCAGCAGTGAAAGGGGACTAGCGGGGGTACGGCAGTACTTC. It encodes CASSERGLAGVRQYF.

The count of this clone is one. V gene TRBV20-1 combines with J gene TRBJ2-1, with D possibly matching TRBD2 (6 bases). Per the germline V gene, CDR1 is DFQATT and CDR2 is SNEGSKA (reference sequence). Trimming cost V 5 bases and J 15 bases, with 11 bases left between them. The CDR3 is 9 amino acids. CDR3 amino acids: CSASGLPFF. The CDR3 coding sequence is TGCAGTGCTTCGGGACTTCCGTTCTTC.

This chain uses TRBV6-1 with TRBJ2-3; 11 positions agree with TRBD1. This CDR3 spans 14 amino acids. Germline V gives CDR1 MNHNS, CDR2 SASEGT. V was clipped by 4 bases and J by 4 bases; unmatched bases: 1. For the CDR3, the DNA is TGTGCCAGCAGTGGGGGACAGGGGGCAGATACGCAGTATTTT. Translating gives CASSGGQGADTQYF.

The chain uses TRBV7-9 and TRBJ1-2; D not resolved. The V gene's germline CDR1 is SEHNR and CDR2 FQNEAQ (reference sequence). This CDR3 contains 12 residues. V lost 3 bases and J lost 6, with 8 bases in between. The CDR3 DNA reads TGTGCCAGCAGCTTGGCGGTTAATGGCTACACCTTC. Translating gives CASSLAVNGYTF.

This clone was observed once. This chain uses TRBV4-1 with TRBJ1-5, with D possibly matching TRBD1 (5 bases). V lost 0 bases to trimming and J lost 1 base, with 13 bases between them. This CDR3 region has 17 residues. CDR1 and CDR2 from the germline V gene are MGHRA and YSYEKL. In DNA, the CDR3 is TGCGCCAGCAGCCAAGATTTTCCGGGGGAGAGCAATCAGCCCCAGCATTTT. It is translated as CASSQDFPGESNQPQHF.

V is TRBV6-1 and J is TRBJ2-7, with unresolved D. V was clipped by 1 base and J by 6 bases, with 10 bases between them. CDR1 is MNHNS, CDR2 SASEGT, per germline. The CDR3 sequence is 13 residues long. CDR3 nucleotide sequence: TGTGCCAGCAGTGAAGGCGACATGGGCGAGCAGTACTTC. Its translation is CASSEGDMGEQYF.

The gene calls are TRBV29-1 and TRBJ1-1; perhaps TRBD1 as D (6 bases). V lost 4 bases and J 6 bases, leaving 12 bases between the germline ends. The CDR3 has 12 residues. The germline V gene encodes CDR1 SQVTM and CDR2 ANQGSEA. Here the CDR3 DNA reads TGCAGCGTTGTCCGAGGGGGAGCTGAAGCTTTCTTT. It is translated as CSVVRGGAEAFF.

This rearrangement joins TRBV18 to TRBJ1-5, with 10 bases aligning to TRBD1. This CDR3 contains 15 residues. The germline V gene has CDR1 KGHSH and CDR2 LQKENI. J gave up 4 bases and V 5 bases, and 5 bases lay outside the gene matches. The CDR3 is CASSGGQGVNQPQHF. CDR3 in DNA: TGTGCCAGCTCAGGAGGACAGGGGGTAAATCAGCCCCAGCATTTT.

The genes are TRBV5-4 and TRBJ2-1; D possibly corresponds to TRBD1 (6 bases). The ends were cut back, 4 bases at V and 6 bases at J, with 17 bases in the middle. Germline values: CDR1 SGHNT, CDR2 YYREEE (reference sequence). The CDR3 extends over 15 amino acids. The CDR3 DNA sequence: TGTGCCAGCAGCCCCCTTGGTGGACAGACCAATGAGCAGTTCTTC. It translates to CASSPLGGQTNEQFF.

The chain carries TRBV9 and TRBJ2-3; 7 nucleotides align to TRBD2. The CDR3 is 15 amino acids. Germline loops: CDR1 SGDLS, CDR2 YYNGEE. V was pared by 4 bases and J by 0 bases, with 5 bases of the junction left unmatched. The CDR3 sequence is CASSLSGGSTDTQYF. The CDR3 DNA reads TGTGCCAGCAGCCTGTCGGGGGGTAGCACAGATACGCAGTATTTT.

The gene calls are TRBV7-6 and TRBJ2-3; 10 bases align to TRBD2. The junction had 8 bases not matched to a gene; V was cut back by 5 bases and J by 0 bases. The CDR3 consists of 17 residues. The germline V gene encodes CDR1 SGHVS and CDR2 FNYEAQ. CDR3 in amino acids: CASSISGGTASTDTQYF. The DNA of the CDR3 is TGTGCCAGCAGCATTAGCGGGGGGACAGCTAGCACAGATACGCAGTATTTT.

This clone was observed once. This rearrangement joins TRBV7-9 to TRBJ2-1; tentatively, D is TRBD2 (6 bases). The V gene lost 4 bases and the J gene lost 0 bases, with 13 bases spanning the gap. Germline lookup yields CDR1 SEHNR and CDR2 FQNEAQ (reference sequence). The CDR3 loop spans 16 amino acids. The CDR3 DNA reads as TGTGCCAGCAGCTCAATACGGGGGAGCTCCTACAATGAGCAGTTCTTC. This translates into CASSSIRGSSYNEQFF.

The chain carries TRBV2 and TRBJ2-5; 7 bases align to TRBD2. Trimming removed 6 bases from V and 5 bases from J; junction bases left unmatched: 9. Looked up from germline, CDR1 is SNHLY and CDR2 is FYNNEI. CDR3 length: 14 amino acids. The CDR3, as DNA: TGTGCCAGCAGCGGACTAGGGATTTGGGAGACCCAGTACTTC. This sequence encodes CASSGLGIWETQYF. The whole variable domain, remainder taken from reference TRBV2 and TRBJ2-5, is EPEVTQTPSHQVTQMGQEVILRCVPISNHLYFYWYRQILGQKVEFLVSFYNNEISEKSEIFDDQFSVERPDGSNFTLKIRSTKLEDSAMYFCASSGLGIWETQYFGPGTRLLVL.

This clone occurred once. The chain carries TRBV10-1 and TRBJ2-2; D is ambiguous. The germline V and J ends were trimmed by 6 bases and 5 bases, with 10 bases remaining between them. The CDR3 has 13 residues. CDR1 and CDR2 (germline): WNHNN, SYGVQD (reference sequence). CDR3 sequence: CASSVGRTGELFF. For the CDR3, the DNA is TGCGCCAGCAGCGTTGGTCGGACCGGGGAGCTGTTTTTT.

The chain links TRBV28 to TRBJ1-3; 9 nucleotides align to TRBD1. Per germline, CDR1 MDHEN and CDR2 SYDVKM. V lost 8 bases to trimming and J lost 5 bases; unmatched junction nucleotides: 4. CDR3 length: 13 amino acids. The CDR3 is CASLTGGRNTIYF. The CDR3 DNA is TGTGCCAGCTTGACAGGGGGTCGAAACACCATATATTTT.

The V call is TRBV4-1, the J call TRBJ2-4; the match to TRBD1 covers 11 bases. Trimming cost V 4 bases and J 3 bases; bases outside gene matches: 8. Per germline, CDR1 MGHRA and CDR2 YSYEKL. The CDR3 totals 17 residues. The CDR3 nucleotides read TGCGCCAGCAGCCCTATTCCCGGGACAGGGGGCAAAAACATTCAGTACTTC. Protein: CASSPIPGTGGKNIQYF.

This chain connects TRBV28 to TRBJ2-7, with 7 nucleotides matching TRBD1. The CDR3 covers 16 residues. CDR1 is MDHEN and CDR2 is SYDVKM in the germline V gene. V shed 1 base and J 7 bases; nucleotides not matched to a gene: 13. Here the CDR3 reads CASSLYDARGPGEQYF. DNA of the CDR3: TGTGCCAGCAGTTTATACGATGCAAGGGGGCCGGGGGAGCAGTACTTC.

Only one count was recorded for this clone. The chain uses TRBV5-4 and TRBJ2-7; 11 nucleotides match TRBD2. The germline V gene has CDR1 SGHNT and CDR2 YYREEE (reference sequence). The length of the CDR3 is 17 residues. The V gene end was trimmed by 3 bases and the J gene end by 1 base; junction bases not matched to a gene: 9. DNA for the CDR3: TGTGCCAGCAGCTCGGCGGTTAGCGGGAGGGTATCCTACGAGCAGTACTTC. Translating it yields CASSSAVSGRVSYEQYF.

The chain uses TRBV14 and TRBJ2-3; no clear D. Trimming took 6 bases from V and 6 from J, leaving 16 bases between them. CDR1 and CDR2 (germline): SGHDN, FVKESK. This CDR3 has 14 residues. CDR3 in DNA: TGTGCCAGCAGGACGAGTGGAGCCGTTGATACGCAGTATTTT. Its protein is CASRTSGAVDTQYF.

The CDR3 here is CASSAPTGGDQPQHF. CDR3 nucleotides: TGTGCCAGCAGTGCCCCCACAGGGGGCGATCAGCCCCAGCATTTT. The rearrangement links TRBV28 to TRBJ1-5; TRBD1 agrees at 9 bases. CDR3 size: 15 residues. Germline CDR1 reads MDHEN; CDR2 reads SYDVKM. J gave up 5 bases and V 5 bases, and 7 bases lay outside the gene matches.

This clone was recorded once. The CDR3 loop reads CATSRDRQGTYEQYF. The CDR3 DNA is TGTGCCACCAGCAGAGATCGACAGGGGACGTACGAGCAGTACTTC. The chain couples TRBV15 to TRBJ2-7, with 8 bases lining up with TRBD1. Losses at the gene ends were 0 bases for V and 4 bases for J; bases not matched to a gene: 5. This CDR3 contains 15 residues. CDR1 and CDR2 (germline): LNHNV, YYDKDF (reference sequence).

The chain carries TRBV5-1 and TRBJ1-5, with a possible D match to TRBD1 (6 bases). In germline, CDR1 is SGHRS, CDR2 YFSETQ. V dropped 0 bases and J dropped 5 bases, with 12 bases sitting between them. The CDR3 is 15 amino acids. Here the CDR3 DNA reads TGCGCCAGCAGCTTGGAGGGGAGGGGGGATCAGCCCCAGCATTTT. Amino acids: CASSLEGRGDQPQHF.

This rearrangement joins TRBV10-2 to TRBJ1-1; 10 nucleotides agree with TRBD1. This CDR3 spans 13 amino acids. Trimming removed 6 bases from V and 5 bases from J; junction bases left unmatched: 3. From germline, CDR1 is WSHSY and CDR2 SAAADI. CDR3 in DNA: TGCGCCAGCAGGGTGGGACAGGGGACTGAAGCTTTCTTT. Translating it yields CASRVGQGTEAFF.

This sequence joins TRBV28 and TRBJ2-7; tentative D call: TRBD2 (5 bases). Germline CDR1 reads MDHEN; CDR2 reads SYDVKM. The CDR3 is 14 amino acids. V was cut by 8 bases and J by 5 bases, with 19 bases left in between. CDR3 protein: CASHSPGERDEQYF. CDR3 DNA: TGTGCCAGCCACTCACCCGGGGAAAGGGACGAGCAGTACTTC. Combining the CDR3 with reference TRBV28 and TRBJ2-7 gives the whole variable domain DVKVTQSSRYLVKRTGEKVFLECVQDMDHENMFWYRQDPGLGLRLIYFSYDVKMKEKGDIPEGYSVSREKKERFSLILESASTNQTSMYLCASHSPGERDEQYFGPGTRLTVT.

The genes are TRBV7-2 and TRBJ2-7, with TRBD2 matching 10 bases. This CDR3 contains 14 residues. Trimming cost V 5 bases and J 4 bases; bases outside gene matches: 5. CDR1 SGHTA and CDR2 FQGNSA come from the germline V gene. The CDR3 nucleotides are TGTGCCAGCAGCCATAGCGGGGGGTATTACGAGCAGTACTTC. Amino acid sequence: CASSHSGGYYEQYF.

The chain couples TRBV5-1 to TRBJ1-1; tentative D call: TRBD1 (5 bases). Between the trimmed V and J ends, which lost 7 bases and 0 bases, there was a span of 10 bases. Germline V gene data show CDR1 as SGHRS and CDR2 as YFSETQ. The CDR3 covers 13 residues. The CDR3 here is CASGEGVNTEAFF. For the CDR3, the DNA is TGCGCCAGCGGGGAAGGGGTGAACACTGAAGCTTTCTTT.

The genes are TRBV5-4 and TRBJ2-7, with 8 bases identical to TRBD1. CDR1 and CDR2 from the germline V gene are SGHNT and YYREEE (reference sequence). The V segment lost 3 bases and the J segment 5 bases; nucleotides outside the gene matches: 7. The CDR3 has 14 residues. The CDR3 coding sequence is TGTGCCAGCAGCTCACCGGGACAGGCCAACGAGCAGTACTTC. As protein: CASSSPGQANEQYF.